This T cell receptor beta chain was documented in a study of T cell repertoires in cytomegalovirus infection. On the study more broadly: Public TCR beta signatures indicated both CMV infection and matching HLA type.

This clonotype has more than one count but fewer than ten. Its antigen is currently unknown. Each CDR3 protein is one row after TCRdb ran MiXCR on the reads. The repertoire holds 680,000 or so distinct CDR3 sequences, with approximately 33% as singletons. This specimen consisted of cultured PBMCs, obtained from culture after CMV antigen stimulation. The clonotype originates from a human donor in good health (CMV status not recorded). Some clones in this sample may be carry-over from other donors' samples.

The CDR3 region has the DNA TGTGCCAGCAGTTTGGGGAATCCGAACACCGGGGAGCTGTTTTTT. Translated: CASSLGNPNTGELFF. The V and J genes are TRBV28 and TRBJ2-2; D gene ambiguous. Trimming cost V 3 bases and J 0 bases, with 8 bases left between them. This CDR3 comprises 15 residues. CDR1 MDHEN and CDR2 SYDVKM come from the germline V gene.